Following are 26 T cell receptor beta chains from one sample sequenced in a study of HIV-infected patients and healthy controls. Alpha and beta constant-region primers primed reverse transcription of around 540 ng RNA. Separate chain-specific third strand synthesis with multiplexing indices produced the alpha and beta libraries. TCRdb redid the calling of the 5' RACE reads with MiXCR, one entry per CDR3 protein. The data contain approximately 7,700 distinct CDR3 sequences, 5.5% to 7% of them singletons. Whole blood was used without fractionation, so all unsorted peripheral T cells were included. The specimen was blood, collected before antiretroviral therapy. These receptors came from an adult with HIV infection.

This clonotype was seen many times. This chain uses TRBV7-2 with TRBJ1-1, with 8 bases lining up with TRBD1. There are 13 residues in the CDR3. Germline-derived CDR1 and CDR2 are SGHTA and FQGNSA. V trimming: 5 bases; J trimming: 11 bases; junction bases outside the gene matches: 10. CDR3: CASSAGQASVAFF. In DNA form, the CDR3 reads TGTGCCAGCAGCGCGGGACAGGCCTCTGTCGCTTTCTTT.

CDR3 in amino acids: CASSIAGTGSYEQYF. The CDR3 DNA is TGTGCCAGTAGTATTGCCGGGACAGGATCCTACGAGCAGTACTTC. The chain employs TRBV19 and TRBJ2-7, with 8 bases fitting TRBD1. In germline, CDR1 is LNHDA, CDR2 SQIVND (reference sequence). The CDR3 length is 15 residues. After removal of 3 bases from V and 1 base from J, the junction contained 5 bases not matched to a gene. Together with reference TRBV19 and TRBJ2-7, the CDR3 gives the full variable domain: DGGITQSPKYLFRKEGQNVTLSCEQNLNHDAMYWYRQDPGQGLRLIYYSQIVNDFQKGDIAEGYSVSREKKESFPLTVTSAQKNPTAFYLCASSIAGTGSYEQYFGPGTRLTVT.

This clonotype occurred many times. The rearrangement uses TRBV6-5 and TRBJ1-1, with D hard to call. V dropped 2 bases and J dropped 0 bases, with 10 bases sitting between them. The CDR3 length is 15 residues. Germline values: CDR1 MNHEY, CDR2 SVGAGI. The CDR3 spells CASSYIRNLNTEAFF. For the CDR3, the DNA is TGTGCCAGCAGTTACATCCGAAACTTGAACACTGAAGCTTTCTTT.

This clonotype ranks as medium-sized. This chain joins TRBV5-4 and TRBJ2-5; 8 bases align to TRBD2. From germline, CDR1 is SGHNT and CDR2 YYREEE (reference sequence). J was trimmed by 1 base and V by 4 bases; bases with no gene match: 3. The CDR3 consists of 14 residues. CDR3 nucleotides: TGTGCCAGCAGCCTGGGGACTAGCCAAGAGACCCAGTACTTC. This sequence encodes CASSLGTSQETQYF.

This clonotype was detected many times. The chain has TRBV7-6 and TRBJ2-1; no clear D. The CDR3 contains 14 residues. Germline V gene sequence: CDR1 SGHVS, CDR2 FNYEAQ. Trimming took 4 bases from V and 0 from J, leaving 7 bases between them. The CDR3 is CASSWAPSYNEQFF. CDR3 nucleotide sequence: TGTGCCAGCAGCTGGGCACCCTCCTACAATGAGCAGTTCTTC.

CDR3 region: CASSIRRQGIPYNEQFF. The CDR3 nucleotides read TGTGCCAGTAGTATAAGGCGTCAGGGGATTCCCTACAATGAGCAGTTCTTC. J is TRBJ2-1 and V is TRBV19; tentative D call: TRBD1 (6 bases). Trimming stripped 2 bases from V and 2 bases from J, with 16 bases between. The germline V gene encodes CDR1 LNHDA and CDR2 SQIVND (reference sequence). The CDR3 consists of 17 residues. The complete variable domain, with remaining parts taken from reference TRBV19 and TRBJ2-1, reads DGGITQSPKYLFRKEGQNVTLSCEQNLNHDAMYWYRQDPGQGLRLIYYSQIVNDFQKGDIAEGYSVSREKKESFPLTVTSAQKNPTAFYLCASSIRRQGIPYNEQFFGPGTRLTVL.

This clonotype counts as medium-sized. Written as DNA, the CDR3 is TGTGCCAGCAGCCACGCCGGACGGCGCGGAGCACGAGGGGCCAACGTCCTGACTTTC. Its protein is CASSHAGRRGARGANVLTF. The chain links TRBV14 to TRBJ2-6; D is undetermined. Germline CDR1 and CDR2: SGHDN and FVKESK. The V gene lost 3 bases and the J gene lost 4 bases, with 22 bases spanning the gap. The CDR3 consists of 19 residues.

This clonotype has more than one count but fewer than ten. The chain carries TRBV13 and TRBJ2-3; D may be TRBD1 (5 bases). CDR3 length: 13 residues. Between the trimmed V and J ends, which lost 1 base and 14 bases, there was a span of 16 bases. Germline-derived CDR1 and CDR2 are PRHDT and FYEKMQ (reference sequence). For the CDR3, the DNA is TGTGCCAGCAGCTTAGAGGATGTAGGCACAGGGTATTTT. Translating gives CASSLEDVGTGYF.

This clonotype was detected many times. The rearrangement links TRBV18 to TRBJ2-3; TRBD2 might be the D (6 bases). The germline V gene encodes CDR1 KGHSH and CDR2 LQKENI. Trimming left V 4 bases short and J 4 bases short, with 6 bases between. This CDR3 has 12 residues. Here the CDR3 DNA reads TGTGCCAGCTCACAGCGGGCAGATACGCAGTATTTT. Translated: CASSQRADTQYF.

Relative to its sample, this clonotype is medium-sized. This chain joins TRBV2 and TRBJ1-2; the D is unclear. Germline CDR1 is SNHLY and CDR2 is FYNNEI. V lost 6 bases and J lost 8, with 16 bases in between. The CDR3 extends over 13 amino acids. CDR3 sequence (DNA): TGTGCCAGCAGGGTAGGACCGGCTCCCGGCTACACCTTC. Translated, it gives CASRVGPAPGYTF.

This clonotype was observed at least ten times. The chain joins TRBV20-1 to TRBJ2-1; 11 bases agree with TRBD2. The CDR3 totals 16 residues. The junction had 7 bases not matched to a gene; V was cut back by 0 bases and J by 6 bases. The germline CDR1 and CDR2 sequences are DFQATT and SNEGSKA (reference sequence). This CDR3 reads CSARDTLAGGSNEQFF. Written as DNA, the CDR3 is TGCAGTGCTAGAGACACCCTAGCGGGGGGAAGCAATGAGCAGTTCTTC.

In its sample, this clonotype ranks as medium-sized. This chain links TRBV20-1 with TRBJ2-1; no firm D call. Trimming removed 3 bases at V and 1 base at J, with 10 bases between. The CDR3 is 14 residues long. CDR1 is DFQATT and CDR2 is SNEGSKA in the germline V gene (reference sequence). In DNA, the CDR3 is TGCAGTGCTAGGTGGTTCCGTTCCTACAATGAGCAGTTCTTC. This codes for CSARWFRSYNEQFF.

This clonotype was observed many times. V gene TRBV18 combines with J gene TRBJ2-2; D is unresolved. From germline, CDR1 is KGHSH and CDR2 LQKENI. The V gene lost 3 bases and the J gene lost 3 bases, with 11 bases spanning the gap. This CDR3 region has 15 residues. CDR3 in amino acids: CASSPGPSDTGELFF. Here the CDR3 DNA reads TGTGCCAGCTCACCCGGACCATCGGACACCGGGGAGCTGTTTTTT. Combining the CDR3 with reference TRBV18 and TRBJ2-2 gives the whole variable domain NAGVMQNPRHLVRRRGQEARLRCSPMKGHSHVYWYRQLPEEGLKFMVYLQKENIIDESGMPKERFSAEFPKEGPSILRIQQVVRGDSAAYFCASSPGPSDTGELFFGEGSRLTVL.

There are many counts of this clonotype. The chain recombines TRBV5-1 with TRBJ2-4; possible D gene TRBD1, 6 bases. Trimming pared 4 bases from V and 0 bases from J, leaving 17 bases between. CDR1 and CDR2 (germline): SGHRS, YFSETQ. The CDR3 covers 17 residues. The CDR3 spells CASSLGTSNLAKNIQYF. The DNA of the CDR3 is TGCGCCAGCAGCCTAGGGACATCCAACCTAGCCAAAAACATTCAGTACTTC.

This clonotype occurred many times. The CDR3 loop reads CASSGRDSNTGELFF. The CDR3 coding sequence is TGTGCCAGCAGCGGCCGGGACAGCAACACCGGGGAGCTGTTTTTT. The chain employs TRBV9 and TRBJ2-2; the match to TRBD1 covers 7 bases. CDR3 length: 15 amino acids. Trimming cost V 3 bases and J 2 bases; bases outside gene matches: 4. CDR1 is SGDLS, CDR2 YYNGEE, per germline.

By its share, this clonotype is medium-sized (0.01 to 0.1%). CDR3 in amino acids: CASSLGGPGSYNEQFF. As DNA, the CDR3 is TGTGCCAGCAGCTTAGGGGGGCCAGGATCCTACAATGAGCAGTTCTTC. The rearrangement joins TRBV7-8 to TRBJ2-1; a weak D match, TRBD1 (6 bases). The CDR3 runs to 16 residues. Per the germline V gene, CDR1 is SGHVS and CDR2 is FQNEAQ. V dropped 1 base and J dropped 1 base, with 11 bases sitting between them.

By share of the sample, this clonotype is medium-sized. The chain employs TRBV3-1 and TRBJ2-1, with 11 bases fitting TRBD2. The J segment lost 0 bases and the V segment lost 0 bases, leaving 10 bases of the junction unmatched. The CDR3 runs 20 residues. The germline gives CDR1 LGHDT, CDR2 YNNKEL (reference sequence). The CDR3 region is CASSQDALAGGWSSYNEQFF. The CDR3 region has the DNA TGTGCCAGCAGCCAAGATGCGCTAGCGGGGGGTTGGAGCTCCTACAATGAGCAGTTCTTC.

At least ten counts were recorded for this clonotype. This sequence joins TRBV6-5 and TRBJ2-1; 8 nucleotides line up with TRBD2. This CDR3 has 18 amino acids. Germline CDR1 reads MNHEY; CDR2 reads SVGAGI. V was clipped by 4 bases and J by 0 bases; unmatched bases: 11. CDR3 in amino acids: CASSSNRGLAGSYNEQFF. In DNA, the CDR3 is TGTGCCAGCAGTTCTAATCGAGGACTAGCTGGCTCCTACAATGAGCAGTTCTTC.

This clonotype was counted ten times or more. The J gene is TRBJ1-1, the V gene TRBV4-1; D uncertain. Germline V CDR1 and CDR2: MGHRA, YSYEKL. The CDR3 is 16 residues long. V was clipped by 4 bases and J by 0 bases, with 15 bases between them. CDR3 loop: CASSRKPRDMNTEAFF. The CDR3 DNA follows: TGCGCCAGCAGCCGAAAGCCCCGGGATATGAACACTGAAGCTTTCTTT.

The CDR3 loop reads CASSEPPFPPEAFF. DNA of the CDR3: TGTGCCAGCAGTGAACCCCCCTTCCCCCCCGAAGCTTTCTTT. V gene TRBV6-1 combines with J gene TRBJ1-1; D is undetermined. V was pared by 2 bases and J by 8 bases, with 15 bases between. Germline V gene lookup returns CDR1 MNHNS and CDR2 SASEGT. This CDR3 comprises 14 residues.

This clonotype was detected many times. V gene TRBV10-3 combines with J gene TRBJ1-5, with D hard to call. V was trimmed by 0 bases and J by 3 bases, leaving 3 bases between them. Germline V gives CDR1 ENHRY, CDR2 SYGVKD. The CDR3 runs 13 residues. The CDR3 region has the DNA TGTGCCATCAGTGAGTCACACAATCAGCCCCAGCATTTT. Encoded protein: CAISESHNQPQHF.

Ten or more counts support this clonotype. The CDR3 nucleotides read TGTGCCAGCAGCTTAGGGGGGGAGATGTATGGCTACACCTTC. Its translation is CASSLGGEMYGYTF. The V call is TRBV7-8, the J call TRBJ1-2; TRBD1 is a possible D gene (5 bases). CDR3 length equals 14 residues. Per the germline V gene, CDR1 is SGHVS and CDR2 is FQNEAQ. Trimming took 1 base from V and 5 from J, leaving 11 bases between them.

The table lists this clonotype with a few counts. This chain joins TRBV6-5 and TRBJ2-3; D remains unclear. CDR1 and CDR2 (germline): MNHEY, SVGAGI. Trimming pared 2 bases from V and 3 bases from J, leaving 6 bases between. The CDR3 runs to 13 residues. CDR3 bases: TGTGCCAGCAGTTACAGAGATACAGATACGCAGTATTTT. Protein sequence: CASSYRDTDTQYF.

The chain recombines TRBV7-6 with TRBJ2-5; D is possibly TRBD2 (6 bases). The CDR3 is made up of 15 amino acids. The germline gives CDR1 SGHVS, CDR2 FNYEAQ. With 3 bases removed from V and 2 bases from J, the gap between germline ends came to 13 bases. The CDR3 spells CASSFGGRGQETQYF. The CDR3 DNA follows: TGTGCCAGCAGCTTTGGGGGACGGGGGCAAGAGACCCAGTACTTC.

This clonotype showed up many times. V and J are TRBV6-1 and TRBJ1-5, with 7 bases that match TRBD1. CDR3 length: 14 residues. Germline V gene lookup returns CDR1 MNHNS and CDR2 SASEGT. The V and J ends lost 7 bases and 5 bases, in that order; junction bases with no gene match: 8. The CDR3 region is CASTPGQKHQPQHF. CDR3 nucleotides: TGTGCCAGCACCCCGGGACAGAAGCATCAGCCCCAGCATTTT.

By sample fraction, this clonotype is medium-sized. V gene TRBV20-1 combines with J gene TRBJ2-2; 8 positions match TRBD2. Germline CDR1 and CDR2: DFQATT and SNEGSKA (reference sequence). This CDR3 has 15 amino acids. The V segment lost 3 bases and the J segment 0 bases; nucleotides outside the gene matches: 3. In DNA, the CDR3 is TGCAGTGCTAGCGGGGGGGGACCGAACACCGGGGAGCTGTTTTTT. Its translation is CSASGGGPNTGELFF.